This TCR beta chain was sequenced during a study of a mutant IDH1 vaccine in newly diagnosed glioma. Whole-study context: Onset of vaccination occurred 4-6 weeks following radiotherapy alone, or with temozolomide cycles. The treated population exhibited a male proportion of about 60%, a female proportion of about 38%, and a mean age of roughly 41 years. Standard pretreatment was either radiotherapy, temozolomide, or, for most, radiochemotherapy with temozolomide.

Overall study findings and caveats: Changes in top peripheral clonotypes did not appear linked to pseudoprogression.

Details on this clone: Its antigen is as yet unknown.

CDR3 length: 18 residues. Germline V gene data show CDR1 as MGHRA and CDR2 as YSYEKL. J gave up 2 bases and V 1 base, and 10 bases lay outside the gene matches. Time point specified: week 47, end of study. The study gave 300 ug of mutant IDH1 20-mer peptide per vaccine dose, with topical imiquimod. Using immunoSEQ multiplex PCR, the repertoire was profiled, and TCRdb retains in-frame clones only, with some absent. This sample has tens of thousands of clones; about 71% occur once, and the top ten carry about 5%. This chain connects TRBV4-1 to TRBJ2-1; 8 bases are shared with TRBD2. This sequence originates from a man aged 50 to 60 with glioma. The sequenced sample was PBMCs, obtained from a glioma patient whose treatment included an IDH1 peptide vaccine. The CDR3 reads CASSQAAGGLEAYNEQFF. Here the CDR3 DNA reads TGCGCCAGCAGCCAAGCGGCGGGGGGCCTTGAAGCCTACAATGAGCAGTTCTTC.